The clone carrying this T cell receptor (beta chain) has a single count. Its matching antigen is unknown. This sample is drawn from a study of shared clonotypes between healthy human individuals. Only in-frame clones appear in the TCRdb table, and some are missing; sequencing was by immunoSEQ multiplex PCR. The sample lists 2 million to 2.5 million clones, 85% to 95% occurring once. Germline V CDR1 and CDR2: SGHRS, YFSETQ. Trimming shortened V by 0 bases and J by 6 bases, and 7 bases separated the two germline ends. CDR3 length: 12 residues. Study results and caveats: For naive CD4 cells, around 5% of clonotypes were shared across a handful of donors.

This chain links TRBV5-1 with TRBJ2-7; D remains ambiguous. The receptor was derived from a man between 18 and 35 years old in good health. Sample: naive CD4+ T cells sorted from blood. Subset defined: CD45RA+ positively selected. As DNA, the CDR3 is TGCGCCAGCAGCTTGGAAAGTATCGAGCAGTACTTC. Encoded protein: CASSLESIEQYF.